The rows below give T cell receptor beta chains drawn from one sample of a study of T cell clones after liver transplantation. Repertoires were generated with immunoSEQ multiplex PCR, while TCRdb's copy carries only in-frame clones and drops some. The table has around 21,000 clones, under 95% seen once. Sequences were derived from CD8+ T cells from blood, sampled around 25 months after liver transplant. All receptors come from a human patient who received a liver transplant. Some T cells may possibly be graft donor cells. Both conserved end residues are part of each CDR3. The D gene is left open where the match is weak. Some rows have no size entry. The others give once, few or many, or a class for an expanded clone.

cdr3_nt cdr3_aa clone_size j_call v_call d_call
TGTGCCAGCAGTTCCAGACAGGGAGGGAGCTCTGGGGCCAACGTCCTGACTTTC CASSSRQGGSSGANVLTF - TRBJ2-6 TRBV27 -
TGCGCCAGCAGCCACCGGGGACTAGATGTTGAGCAGTACTTC CASSHRGLDVEQYF - TRBJ2-7 TRBV4-1 TRBD2
TGTGCCAGCAGCACCGACTACCAAACGCAGTATTTT CASSTDYQTQYF - TRBJ2-3 TRBV27 -
TGTGCCAGCAGCGTAGACAACAATCACAATGAGCAGTTCTTC CASSVDNNHNEQFF - TRBJ2-1 TRBV9 -
TGTGCCAGCGCTTCGCCAGGGCTGATGACGACTGAAGCTTTCTTT CASASPGLMTTEAFF - TRBJ1-1 TRBV27 -
TGCGCCAGCAGCTCGGGACAGGGTCGGCGACAACTGTTTGAGACCCAGTACTTC CASSSGQGRRQLFETQYF - TRBJ2-5 TRBV5-1 TRBD1
TGTGCCAGCACGTTAGGGCCGGGGGACAGTAGCAATCAGCCCCAGCATTTT CASTLGPGDSSNQPQHF once TRBJ1-5 TRBV7-9 TRBD1
TGTGCCAGCAGCCCACGGGGGGCGGGAGGGCCATCGACAGATACGCAGTATTTT CASSPRGAGGPSTDTQYF - TRBJ2-3 TRBV7-3 TRBD2
TGTGCCAGCAGCTTAGTAGGGGTCAATGAAAAACTGTTTTTT CASSLVGVNEKLFF once TRBJ1-4 TRBV7-9 -
TGTGCCAGCAGTTCCCAGGGAAATAGGCCCCAGCATTTT CASSSQGNRPQHF - TRBJ1-5 TRBV27 -
TGTGCCAGCAGCTCGGGACAGGGGTCTTCGGAAAAACTGTTTTTT CASSSGQGSSEKLFF few TRBJ1-4 TRBV11-3 TRBD1
TGTGCCAGCAGTTACACAGGGGCCCAGCCCCAGCATTTT CASSYTGAQPQHF - TRBJ1-5 TRBV6-5 TRBD1
TGCGCCAGCAGCACCACCAGGGGCACTGAAGCTTTCTTT CASSTTRGTEAFF once TRBJ1-1 TRBV5-1 -
TGTGCCAGTACTGCTCAGGGGGCGGGGAATGAAAAACTGTTTTTT CASTAQGAGNEKLFF once TRBJ1-4 TRBV19 TRBD1
TGTGCCAGCAGCTTAGGGGATTTATTAACGCAGCAGTACTTC CASSLGDLLTQQYF once TRBJ2-7 TRBV11-2 -
TGTGCCAGCAGCCCGCCTGGACTAGCGGGCTACGAGCAGTACTTC CASSPPGLAGYEQYF - TRBJ2-7 TRBV4-2 TRBD2
TGTGCCAGCAATGCAGGTTCTTCGAGCTCCTACAATGAGCAGTTCTTC CASNAGSSSSYNEQFF - TRBJ2-1 TRBV28 -
TGTGCCAGCAGTTTATTCGGGACAGGGGGCAGGACTGAAGCTTTCTTT CASSLFGTGGRTEAFF - TRBJ1-1 TRBV27 TRBD1
TGTGCCAGCAGCTTAGCACAGGGTAGGGAGCAGTACTTC CASSLAQGREQYF once TRBJ2-7 TRBV7-6 -
TGTGCCAGCAGCAAAGAAGAGCGGCAGGAAGCCAAGACCCAGTACTTC CASSKEERQEAKTQYF - TRBJ2-5 TRBV21-1 -
TGTGCCAGCAGCACCGAACAGGGACTTAACAATGAGCAGTTCTTC CASSTEQGLNNEQFF - TRBJ2-1 TRBV7-9 -
TGCAGCGTTGAGACGAGCTCCTACGAGCAGTACTTC CSVETSSYEQYF - TRBJ2-7 TRBV29-1 -
TGTGCCAGCAGCTTAGGGCCAGGGACAGGGGTCGGCATTCAGTACTTC CASSLGPGTGVGIQYF - TRBJ2-4 TRBV7-6 TRBD1
TGTGCCAGCAGCTCACTAGCGGGAGGGACCGGGGAGCTGTTTTTT CASSSLAGGTGELFF - TRBJ2-2 TRBV7-3 TRBD2
TGTGCCAGCAGCGAAGGTGGGAACGAGCAGTACTTC CASSEGGNEQYF - TRBJ2-7 TRBV11-2 -
TGTGCCAGCAGCTCAAGTGACAGGGGGGGCTACAATGAGCAGTTCTTC CASSSSDRGGYNEQFF - TRBJ2-1 TRBV7-9 TRBD1
TGCGCCAGCAGCCAACTCGGACAGGGGTTAGTTTATGAGCAGTTCTTC CASSQLGQGLVYEQFF - TRBJ2-1 TRBV4-1 TRBD1
TGTGCCAGCAGTTACTCTTCTGCGGCCTCCTACAATGAGCAGTTCTTC CASSYSSAASYNEQFF once TRBJ2-1 TRBV6-5 -
TGCAGCGTTCTCCTCGACAGTGAGCAGTTCTTC CSVLLDSEQFF - TRBJ2-1 TRBV29-1 -
TGTGCCAGTAGTATAGTGGGAGTCGCAGGGGGAACCGGGGAGCTGTTTTTT CASSIVGVAGGTGELFF - TRBJ2-2 TRBV19 TRBD1
TGCGCCAGCAGCCAAGGCATGGGGACCTACGAGCAGTACTTC CASSQGMGTYEQYF - TRBJ2-7 TRBV4-3 -
TGTGCCAGCAGTTTAATTCTGGGTCTAGGGCGTGAGTACAATGAGCAGTTCTTC CASSLILGLGREYNEQFF - TRBJ2-1 TRBV28 -
TGTGCCAGCAGCTCCTGGACAGCCAATTTGGACAATGAGCAGTTCTTC CASSSWTANLDNEQFF - TRBJ2-1 TRBV11-3 -
TGTGCCAGCAGTACACTAGCGGGAGTGGCAGATACGCAGTATTTT CASSTLAGVADTQYF once TRBJ2-3 TRBV6-5 TRBD2
TGTGCCAGCAGCTCCTTAGGACAGGGGGGATCCTATGAAGCTTTCTTT CASSSLGQGGSYEAFF - TRBJ1-1 TRBV9 TRBD1
TGTGCCAGCAGTGACATCCATTATGGCTACACCTTC CASSDIHYGYTF - TRBJ1-2 TRBV6-1 -
TGCGCCAGCAGCACGGACAGGGAGGTGTCCTACGAGCAGTACTTC CASSTDREVSYEQYF - TRBJ2-7 TRBV5-1 TRBD1
TGTGCCAGCAGCGCGGGGGCGGGATCCTCCTACGAGCAGTACTTC CASSAGAGSSYEQYF - TRBJ2-7 TRBV9 -
TGTGCCAGCAGTTTTGGGACAGGGATGAACACTGAAGCTTTCTTT CASSFGTGMNTEAFF - TRBJ1-1 TRBV27 TRBD1
TGTGCCAGCAGCCAACCTTCCGGGACTAGCGCAAACACCGGGGAGCTGTTTTTT CASSQPSGTSANTGELFF once TRBJ2-2 TRBV4-2 TRBD2
TGTGCCAGCAGCGCGAACTCGGATACGCAGTATTTT CASSANSDTQYF - TRBJ2-3 TRBV9 -
TGTGCCAGCAGCCAGGGCTGGGACAGATCCTACGAGCAGTACTTC CASSQGWDRSYEQYF - TRBJ2-7 TRBV14 TRBD1
TGTGCCAGCAGGCCGGGACACTCCTACGAGCAGTACTTC CASRPGHSYEQYF - TRBJ2-7 TRBV27 -
TGTGCCAGCAGCTCCGGGACAGTATCCTACGGGCAGTACTTC CASSSGTVSYGQYF once TRBJ2-7 TRBV7-9 TRBD1
TGCGCCAGCAGCTGGGACAGCCCCTATAATTCACCCCTCCACTTT CASSWDSPYNSPLHF - TRBJ1-6 TRBV5-1 TRBD1
TGTGCCAGCAGCTTAGCACAAACAGATACGCAGTATTTT CASSLAQTDTQYF - TRBJ2-3 TRBV13 -
TGTGCCAGTAGTATGGACGGGGGAGGGTCCTACGAGCAGTACTTC CASSMDGGGSYEQYF - TRBJ2-7 TRBV19 TRBD2
TGTGCCAGCTCACCACGGGTTCCAGCGGGAGTTGCAGATACGCAGTATTTT CASSPRVPAGVADTQYF - TRBJ2-3 TRBV18 TRBD2
TGCGCCAGCAGCCTCGCGGACAGGCAAAATGAGCAGTTCTTC CASSLADRQNEQFF - TRBJ2-1 TRBV4-1 TRBD1